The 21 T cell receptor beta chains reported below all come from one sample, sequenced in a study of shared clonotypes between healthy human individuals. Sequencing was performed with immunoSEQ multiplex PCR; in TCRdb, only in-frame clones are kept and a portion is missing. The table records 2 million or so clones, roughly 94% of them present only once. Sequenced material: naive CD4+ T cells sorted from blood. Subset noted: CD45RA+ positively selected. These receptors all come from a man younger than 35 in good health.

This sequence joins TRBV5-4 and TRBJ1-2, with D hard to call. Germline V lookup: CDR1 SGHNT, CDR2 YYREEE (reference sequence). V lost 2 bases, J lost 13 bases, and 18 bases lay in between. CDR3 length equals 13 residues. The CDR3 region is CASSFYSDNFRTF. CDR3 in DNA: TGTGCCAGCAGCTTCTATAGCGATAATTTTCGCACCTTC. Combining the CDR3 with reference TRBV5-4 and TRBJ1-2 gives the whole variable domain ETGVTQSPTHLIKTRGQQVTLRCSSQSGHNTVSWYQQALGQGPQFIFQYYREEENGRGNFPPRFSGLQFPNYSSELNVNALELDDSALYLCASSFYSDNFRTFGSGTRLTVV.

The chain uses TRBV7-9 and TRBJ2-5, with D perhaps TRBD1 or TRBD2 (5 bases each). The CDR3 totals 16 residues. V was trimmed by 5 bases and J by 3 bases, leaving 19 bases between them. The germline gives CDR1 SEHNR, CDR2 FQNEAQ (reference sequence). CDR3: CASSPFPTVGEETQYF. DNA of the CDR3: TGTGCCAGCAGCCCATTTCCTACGGTGGGGGAAGAGACCCAGTACTTC.

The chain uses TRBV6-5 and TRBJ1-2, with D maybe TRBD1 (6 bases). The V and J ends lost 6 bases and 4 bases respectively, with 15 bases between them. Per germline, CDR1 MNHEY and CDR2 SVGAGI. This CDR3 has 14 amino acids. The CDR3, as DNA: TGTGCCAGCAGGGACGGACAGAACTCCTATGGCTACACCTTC. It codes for CASRDGQNSYGYTF.

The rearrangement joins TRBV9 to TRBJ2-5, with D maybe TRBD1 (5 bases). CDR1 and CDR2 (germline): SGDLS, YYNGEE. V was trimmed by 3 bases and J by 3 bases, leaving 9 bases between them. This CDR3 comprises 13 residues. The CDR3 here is CASSARTKETQYF. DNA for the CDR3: TGTGCCAGCAGCGCTCGGACAAAAGAGACCCAGTACTTC.

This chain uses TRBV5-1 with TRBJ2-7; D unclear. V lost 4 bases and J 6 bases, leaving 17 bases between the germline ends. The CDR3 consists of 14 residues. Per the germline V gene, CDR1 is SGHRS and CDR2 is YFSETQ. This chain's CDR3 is CASSHSGPRREQYF. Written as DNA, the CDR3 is TGCGCCAGCAGCCACTCTGGCCCCCGGCGCGAGCAGTACTTC.

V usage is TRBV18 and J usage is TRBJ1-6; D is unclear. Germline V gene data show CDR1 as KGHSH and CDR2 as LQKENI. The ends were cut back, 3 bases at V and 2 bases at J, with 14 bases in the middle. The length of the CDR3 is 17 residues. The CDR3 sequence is CASSPSVGSAYNSPLHF. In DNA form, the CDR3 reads TGTGCCAGCTCACCTTCAGTCGGGAGCGCCTATAATTCACCCCTCCACTTT.

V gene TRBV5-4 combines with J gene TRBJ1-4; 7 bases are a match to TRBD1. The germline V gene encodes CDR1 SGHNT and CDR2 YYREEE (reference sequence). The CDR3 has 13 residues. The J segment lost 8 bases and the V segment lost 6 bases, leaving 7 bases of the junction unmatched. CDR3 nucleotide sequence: TGTGCCAGCACCAAACAGGGGAGCGAAAAACTGTTTTTT. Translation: CASTKQGSEKLFF.

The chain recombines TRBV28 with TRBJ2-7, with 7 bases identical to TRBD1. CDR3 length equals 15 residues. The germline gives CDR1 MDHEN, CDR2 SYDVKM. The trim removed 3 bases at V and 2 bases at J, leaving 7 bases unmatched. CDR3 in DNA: TGTGCCAGCAGTTTTAAGCCGGGACAGACCTACGAGCAGTACTTC. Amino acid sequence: CASSFKPGQTYEQYF.

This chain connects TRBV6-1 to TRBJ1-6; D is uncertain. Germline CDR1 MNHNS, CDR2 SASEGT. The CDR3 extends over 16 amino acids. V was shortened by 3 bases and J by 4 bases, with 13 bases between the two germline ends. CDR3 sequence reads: CASSEGGRVYNSPLHF. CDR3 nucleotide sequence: TGTGCCAGCAGTGAGGGAGGGAGGGTTTATAATTCACCCCTCCACTTT.

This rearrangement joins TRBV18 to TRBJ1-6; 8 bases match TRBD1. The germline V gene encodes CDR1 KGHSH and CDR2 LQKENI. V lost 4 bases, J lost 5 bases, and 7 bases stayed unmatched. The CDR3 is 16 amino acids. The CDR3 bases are TGTGCCAGCTCACGGAACGGACAGGGAAATAATTCACCCCTCCACTTT. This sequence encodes CASSRNGQGNNSPLHF.

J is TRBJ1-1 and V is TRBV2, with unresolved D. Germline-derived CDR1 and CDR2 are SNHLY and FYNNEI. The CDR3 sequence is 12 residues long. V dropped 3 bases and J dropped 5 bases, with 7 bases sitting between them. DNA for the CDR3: TGTGCCAGCAGTGACTTTCCTACTGAAGCTTTCTTT. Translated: CASSDFPTEAFF.

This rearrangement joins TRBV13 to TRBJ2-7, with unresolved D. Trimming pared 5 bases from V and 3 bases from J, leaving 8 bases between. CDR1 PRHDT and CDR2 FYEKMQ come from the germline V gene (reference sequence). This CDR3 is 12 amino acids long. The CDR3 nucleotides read TGTGCCAGCAGCGTCCTTAGCTACGAGCAGTACTTC. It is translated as CASSVLSYEQYF.

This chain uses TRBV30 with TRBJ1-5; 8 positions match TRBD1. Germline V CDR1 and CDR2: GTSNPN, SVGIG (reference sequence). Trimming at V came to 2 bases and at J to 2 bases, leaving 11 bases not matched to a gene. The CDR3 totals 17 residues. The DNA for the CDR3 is TGTGCCTGGAGTACTCGGACAGGGAGAGGGGGCAATCAGCCCCAGCATTTT. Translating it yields CAWSTRTGRGGNQPQHF.

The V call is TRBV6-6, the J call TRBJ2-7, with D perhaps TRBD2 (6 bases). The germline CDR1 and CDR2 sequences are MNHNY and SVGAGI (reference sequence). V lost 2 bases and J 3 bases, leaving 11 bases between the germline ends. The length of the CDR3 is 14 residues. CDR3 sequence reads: CASSYVGGNYEQYF. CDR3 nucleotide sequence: TGTGCCAGCAGTTACGTCGGGGGAAACTACGAGCAGTACTTC.

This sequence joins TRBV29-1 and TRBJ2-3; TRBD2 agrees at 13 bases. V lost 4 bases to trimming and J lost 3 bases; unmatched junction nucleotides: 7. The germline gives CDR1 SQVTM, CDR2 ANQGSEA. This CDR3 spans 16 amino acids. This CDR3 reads CSVAAGTSGNTDTQYF. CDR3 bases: TGCAGCGTTGCGGCAGGGACTAGCGGGAATACAGATACGCAGTATTTT.

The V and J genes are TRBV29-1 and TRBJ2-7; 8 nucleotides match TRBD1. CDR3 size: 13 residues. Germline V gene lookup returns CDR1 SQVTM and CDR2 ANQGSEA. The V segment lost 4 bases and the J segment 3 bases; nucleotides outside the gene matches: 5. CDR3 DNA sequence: TGCAGCGTTGGGCAGGGGGCGTACTACGAGCAGTACTTC. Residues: CSVGQGAYYEQYF.

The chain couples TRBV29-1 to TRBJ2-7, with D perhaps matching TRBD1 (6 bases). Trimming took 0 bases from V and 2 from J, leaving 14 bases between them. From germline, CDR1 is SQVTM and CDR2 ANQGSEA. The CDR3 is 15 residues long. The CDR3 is CSVEDSETGTYEQYF. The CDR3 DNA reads TGCAGCGTTGAAGATTCAGAAACAGGGACCTACGAGCAGTACTTC.

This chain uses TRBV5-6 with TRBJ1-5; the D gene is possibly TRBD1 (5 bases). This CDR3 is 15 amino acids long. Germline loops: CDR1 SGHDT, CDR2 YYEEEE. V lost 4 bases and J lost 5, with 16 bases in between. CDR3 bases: TGTGCCAGCAGCCGGTCCCCAGGGCCCGATCAGCCCCAGCATTTT. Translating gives CASSRSPGPDQPQHF.

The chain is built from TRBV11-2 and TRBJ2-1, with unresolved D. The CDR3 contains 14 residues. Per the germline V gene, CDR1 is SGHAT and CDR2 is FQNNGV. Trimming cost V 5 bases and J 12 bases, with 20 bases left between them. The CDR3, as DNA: TGTGCCAGCAGCCCTAATATACAGTCTCGTGGGCAGTTCTTC. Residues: CASSPNIQSRGQFF. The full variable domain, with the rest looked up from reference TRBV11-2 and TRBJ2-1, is EAGVAQSPRYKIIEKRQSVAFWCNPISGHATLYWYQQILGQGPKLLIQFQNNGVVDDSQLPKDRFSAERLKGVDSTLKIQPAKLEDSAVYLCASSPNIQSRGQFFGPGTRLTVL.

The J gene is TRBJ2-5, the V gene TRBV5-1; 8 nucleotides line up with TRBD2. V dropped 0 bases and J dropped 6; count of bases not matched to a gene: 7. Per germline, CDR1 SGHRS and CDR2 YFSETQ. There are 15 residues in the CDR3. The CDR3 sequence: CASSLGGSGEQTQYF. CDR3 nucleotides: TGCGCCAGCAGCTTGGGGGGTAGCGGGGAACAGACCCAGTACTTC.

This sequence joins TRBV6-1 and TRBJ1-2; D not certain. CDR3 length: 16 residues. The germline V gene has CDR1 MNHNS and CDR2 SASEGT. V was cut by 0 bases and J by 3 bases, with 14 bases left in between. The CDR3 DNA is TGTGCCAGCAGTGAAGCCAGGATACGATTGGACTATGGCTACACCTTC. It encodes CASSEARIRLDYGYTF.